This T cell receptor (beta chain) was identified during a study of T cells in Graves' hyperthyroidism and ophthalmopathy. The source material, RNA transcripts, was used to amplify TCR beta CDR3 regions. TCR CDR3 regions were first amplified by RT-PCR with HTBI primers. TCRdb redid the calling of the multiplex PCR reads with MiXCR, one entry per CDR3 protein. The sample includes 490,000 or so distinct CDR3 sequences, approximately 23% of them seen just once. Germline V gene sequence: CDR1 SEHNR, CDR2 FQNEAQ (reference sequence). The CDR3 spans 15 residues. V trimming: 8 bases; J trimming: 7 bases; junction bases outside the gene matches: 10. Lactation, pregnancy, other autoimmune disease or uncontrolled infection excluded patients.

The material sequenced was blood. This clonotype was obtained from a woman aged 70 to 79 with Graves' ophthalmopathy. V is TRBV7-9 and J is TRBJ2-1; 11 bases are a match to TRBD2. Here the CDR3 DNA reads TGTGCCAGCGGCACTACGGGACTAGCGGCTAATGAGCAGTTCTTC. As protein: CASGTTGLAANEQFF.